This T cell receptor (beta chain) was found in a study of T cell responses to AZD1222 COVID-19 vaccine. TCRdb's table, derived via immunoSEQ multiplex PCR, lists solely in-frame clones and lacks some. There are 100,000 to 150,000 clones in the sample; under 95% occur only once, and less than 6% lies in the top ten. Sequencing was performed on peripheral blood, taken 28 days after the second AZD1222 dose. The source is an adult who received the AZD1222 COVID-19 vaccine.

The CDR3 nucleotides are TGTGCCAGCACCCTAAGGGGACTAGTGGGGTGCTTATACGAGCAGTACTTC. As protein: CASTLRGLVGCLYEQYF. V usage is TRBV7-9 and J usage is TRBJ2-7; TRBD2 aligns across 8 bases. V gave up 7 bases and J gave up 4 bases; unmatched junction bases: 18. Germline CDR1 and CDR2: SEHNR and FQNEAQ (reference sequence). This CDR3 region has 17 residues.